This TCR beta chain was recovered during a study of T cell responses to AZD1222 COVID-19 vaccine. Germline V gene lookup returns CDR1 LNHDA and CDR2 SQIVND (reference sequence). The CDR3 is 15 amino acids. V lost 6 bases and J lost 1; bases outside the gene matches: 7. Points from the study as a whole: Samples come after the peak T cell response, not at day 14. The donor cohort was predominantly white British with a female majority, and clonal diversity may have been underestimated. Baseline seropositives among AZD1222 recipients totaled only 5 to 7.

The method was immunoSEQ multiplex PCR; TCRdb's version includes in-frame clones alone and lacks a portion of them. This repertoire shows roughly 120,000 clones, around 92% found once; its top ten account for 7.9%. This clone was detected once. Its antigen is unknown. Second doses were pooled across both intervals (about 4 or about 12 weeks). Sequencing was performed on peripheral blood, taken 28 days after the second AZD1222 dose. This TCR derives from an adult who received the AZD1222 COVID-19 vaccine. The chain carries TRBV19 and TRBJ2-3, with TRBD1 matching over 7 bases. This CDR3 reads CASSGDRDRTDTQYF. CDR3 nucleotide sequence: TGTGCCAGTAGCGGCGACAGGGACCGCACAGATACGCAGTATTTT.